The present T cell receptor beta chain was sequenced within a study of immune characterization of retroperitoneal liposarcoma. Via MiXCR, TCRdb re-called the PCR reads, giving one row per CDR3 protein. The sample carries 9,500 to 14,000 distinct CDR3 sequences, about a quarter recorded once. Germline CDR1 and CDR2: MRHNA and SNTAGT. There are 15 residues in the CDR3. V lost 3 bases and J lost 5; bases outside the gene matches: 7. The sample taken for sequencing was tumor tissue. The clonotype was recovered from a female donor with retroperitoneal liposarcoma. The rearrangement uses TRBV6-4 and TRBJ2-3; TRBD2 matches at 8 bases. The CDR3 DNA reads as TGTGCCAGCAGTGAGGAGGTAGCGGGAAGAGATACGCAGTATTTT. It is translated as CASSEEVAGRDTQYF.